These T cell receptor beta chains were read from a single sample in a study of blood T cell repertoires in COVID-19. Data came from immunoSEQ multiplex PCR; TCRdb stores just in-frame clones and leaves some out. The sample contains 70,000 or so clones, roughly 86% of which appear only once. Sequencing was done on a sample of peripheral blood. These receptors were taken from an older woman with acute or convalescent COVID-19. The CDR3 runs from the conserved cysteine through the conserved F or W. Each record gives: J gene, V gene, D gene, clone size, CDR3 DNA, CDR3 protein. The D gene is left open where the match is weak. Size is stated for part of the rows, as once, few or many counts, or as a class when the clone is expanded.

J: TRBJ1-5
V: TRBV19
D: TRBD1
size: -
DNA: TGTGCCAGTAGGGCCGGGACAGGGGGAACGGGCAATCAGCCCCAGCATTTT
CDR3: CASRAGTGGTGNQPQHF

J: TRBJ2-5
V: TRBV11-2
D: TRBD1
size: -
DNA: TGTGCCAGCAGCGAACAGGGGTACGAGACCCAGTACTTC
CDR3: CASSEQGYETQYF

J: TRBJ1-2
V: TRBV3-1/TRBV3-2
D: -
size: -
DNA: TGTGCCAGCAGCCGTCGCCCAGGGAACTATGGCTACACCTTC
CDR3: CASSRRPGNYGYTF

J: TRBJ2-3
V: TRBV19
D: -
size: -
DNA: TGTGCCAGTAGTTCTGGCGGGCCACGAACAGATACGCAGTATTTT
CDR3: CASSSGGPRTDTQYF

J: TRBJ1-6
V: TRBV14
D: -
size: once
DNA: TGTGCCAGCAGCCCGGGTGGGTTTTCACCCCTCCACTTT
CDR3: CASSPGGFSPLHF

J: TRBJ1-4
V: TRBV5-5
D: -
size: -
DNA: TGTGCCAGCAGCTTGTCGGCGGGGAGGGTTGATGAAAAACTGTTTTTT
CDR3: CASSLSAGRVDEKLFF

J: TRBJ1-6
V: TRBV10-3
D: TRBD1
size: -
DNA: TGTGCCATCAAACCGACAGGGCCAGATTCACCCCTCCACTTT
CDR3: CAIKPTGPDSPLHF

J: TRBJ1-4
V: TRBV3-1/TRBV3-2
D: TRBD1
size: -
DNA: TGTGCCAGCAGCCATGGACAGGAGCCTGAAAAACTGTTTTTT
CDR3: CASSHGQEPEKLFF

J: TRBJ1-1
V: TRBV5-1
D: -
size: -
DNA: TGCGCCAGCAGACCACAGGGTACGAACACTGAAGCTTTCTTT
CDR3: CASRPQGTNTEAFF

J: TRBJ2-2
V: TRBV5-1
D: TRBD1
size: -
DNA: TGCGCCAGCAGCTTGGACAGGGGGCATACCGGGGAGCTGTTTTTT
CDR3: CASSLDRGHTGELFF

J: TRBJ2-7
V: TRBV27
D: -
size: -
DNA: TGTGCCAGCAGAGGGTCGGGTGACAGTGAGTACTTC
CDR3: CASRGSGDSEYF

J: TRBJ2-6
V: TRBV6-5
D: TRBD1
size: -
DNA: TGTGCCAGCAGTTACGTAGGGGGCACTGGGGCCAACGTCCTGACTTTC
CDR3: CASSYVGGTGANVLTF

J: TRBJ2-6
V: TRBV3-1/TRBV3-2
D: -
size: -
DNA: TGTGCCAGCAGCCAAGGGGCAGGCCCGAGCTCTGGGGCCAACGTCCTGACTTTC
CDR3: CASSQGAGPSSGANVLTF

J: TRBJ1-1
V: TRBV5-1
D: -
size: -
DNA: TGCGCCAGCAGCTTGGTAAACACTGAAGCTTTCTTT
CDR3: CASSLVNTEAFF

J: TRBJ2-7
V: TRBV29-1
D: TRBD1
size: -
DNA: TGCAGCTGCTGGGGACAGGGGCCCTACGAGCAGTACTTC
CDR3: CSCWGQGPYEQYF

J: TRBJ2-5
V: TRBV3-1/TRBV3-2
D: TRBD1
size: -
DNA: TGTGCCAGCAGCCTCGGGACAGGGCACCAAGAGACCCAGTACTTC
CDR3: CASSLGTGHQETQYF

J: TRBJ1-1
V: TRBV7-9
D: -
size: once
DNA: TGTGCCAGCAGCTTAGCGACCGGAGTTGAAGCTTTCTTT
CDR3: CASSLATGVEAFF

J: TRBJ1-4
V: TRBV6-1
D: -
size: -
DNA: TGTGCCAGCAGTGAACTCAGGGGAGACGAAAAACTGTTTTTT
CDR3: CASSELRGDEKLFF

J: TRBJ1-2
V: TRBV4-1
D: -
size: -
DNA: TGCGCCAGCAGCCAAGATCTTGGTCGGTTAGTAGGCTACACCTTC
CDR3: CASSQDLGRLVGYTF

J: TRBJ2-7
V: TRBV18
D: TRBD1
size: few
DNA: TGTGCCAGCTCACGCGAGACAGGGAACAAATACGAGCAGTACTTC
CDR3: CASSRETGNKYEQYF